A selection of T cell receptor beta chains follows, all from one sample in a study of radiation and T cells in renal cell carcinoma. Here immunoSEQ multiplex PCR was the method, and the copy in TCRdb shows in-frame clones only, minus some. The sample consists of roughly 20,000 clones, about three fifths of them appearing once. The material sequenced was tumor tissue, taken from a patient whose treatment was nephrectomy without radiotherapy. The receptor set was obtained from a man over 45 with renal cell carcinoma. Both conserved end residues are part of each CDR3. A D gene is named only where the DNA matches it firmly. Clone size appears in some rows only: once, few, many, or a class for an expanded clone.

clone_size	d_call	j_call	v_call	cdr3_aa	cdr3_nt
few	-	TRBJ2-1	TRBV27	CASTPWGAYNEQFF	TGTGCCAGCACCCCTTGGGGCGCCTACAATGAGCAGTTCTTC
-	-	TRBJ1-3	TRBV4-3	CASSQEGGSGNTIYF	TGCGCCAGCAGCCAAGAAGGGGGCTCTGGAAACACCATATATTTT
few	-	TRBJ1-6	TRBV18	CASSERGGVNSPLHF	TGTGCCAGCTCAGAACGGGGGGGCGTGAATTCACCCCTCCACTTT
-	-	TRBJ2-7	TRBV2	CASSERHRTYEQYF	TGTGCCAGCAGTGAACGACACAGAACCTACGAGCAGTACTTC
-	TRBD1	TRBJ2-5	TRBV27	CASRTPFDRGVETQYF	TGTGCCAGCAGAACCCCGTTCGACAGGGGCGTTGAGACCCAGTACTTC
few	-	TRBJ2-3	TRBV29-1	CSVAPGGTDTQYF	TGCAGCGTGGCCCCGGGCGGTACAGATACGCAGTATTTT
many	-	TRBJ2-7	TRBV6-5	CASSPSGTVSYEQYF	TGTGCCAGCAGCCCCTCCGGGACGGTCTCCTACGAGCAGTACTTC
-	-	TRBJ2-3	TRBV7-8	CASSATGITDTQYF	TGTGCCAGCAGCGCCACAGGGATCACAGATACGCAGTATTTT
-	-	TRBJ2-1	TRBV30	CAWSVRPDEQFF	TGTGCCTGGAGTGTCCGACCGGATGAGCAGTTCTTC
few	TRBD1	TRBJ1-2	TRBV29-1	CSAGQGSGYTF	TGCAGCGCCGGACAGGGCAGTGGCTACACCTTC
-	-	TRBJ2-1	TRBV7-2	CASSLILDEQFF	TGTGCCAGCAGCTTAATTCTCGATGAGCAGTTCTTC
-	TRBD2	TRBJ2-3	TRBV14	CASSHRGGLLAGADTQYF	TGTGCCAGCAGCCACCGAGGAGGGCTACTAGCGGGGGCAGATACGCAGTATTTT
-	TRBD1	TRBJ2-7	TRBV6-1	CASSEFLGDRSLSYEQYF	TGTGCCAGCAGTGAATTCTTGGGGGACAGGTCGCTTTCCTACGAGCAGTACTTC
-	-	TRBJ1-6	TRBV30	CAWSVERNSPLHF	TGTGCCTGGAGCGTAGAGCGGAATTCACCCCTCCACTTT
-	-	TRBJ1-2	TRBV5-1	CASSYPGFRYGYTF	TGCGCCAGCAGCTACCCGGGATTTCGCTATGGCTACACCTTC
many	-	TRBJ2-7	TRBV28	CASSVGLSYEQYF	TGTGCCAGCAGTGTGGGACTTTCCTACGAGCAGTACTTC
-	-	TRBJ1-6	TRBV2	CASLRQNNSPLHF	TGTGCCAGCTTGCGACAGAATAATTCACCCCTCCACTTT
-	-	TRBJ2-4	TRBV10-3	CAISDVMKGNIQYF	TGTGCCATCAGTGATGTGATGAAGGGAAACATTCAGTACTTC
-	-	TRBJ1-4	TRBV6-1	CASSEGQTARVEKLFF	TGTGCCAGCAGTGAAGGGCAGACAGCGAGAGTGGAAAAACTGTTTTTT
-	-	TRBJ2-6	TRBV9	CASSPSGANVLTF	TGTGCCAGCAGCCCCTCTGGGGCCAACGTCCTGACTTTC
-	-	TRBJ2-1	TRBV7-6	CASSARVGEYNEQFF	TGTGCCAGCAGCGCCCGCGTTGGTGAATACAATGAGCAGTTCTTC
-	TRBD1	TRBJ1-1	TRBV4-1	CASSQSKQGARAFF	TGCGCCAGCAGCCAATCCAAACAGGGGGCACGGGCTTTCTTT
few	TRBD1	TRBJ1-5	TRBV7-2	CASSSDRGFQPQHF	TGTGCCAGCAGCTCGGACAGGGGGTTTCAGCCCCAGCATTTT
-	-	TRBJ1-1	TRBV6-5	CASSFGTEAFF	TGTGCCAGCAGTTTCGGAACTGAAGCTTTCTTT
once	-	TRBJ1-5	TRBV30	CAWSVNHGSNQPQHF	TGTGCCTGGAGTGTCAATCACGGGAGCAATCAGCCCCAGCATTTT
few	-	TRBJ1-1	TRBV19	CASSMSRNTEAFF	TGTGCCAGTAGTATGTCGAGGAACACTGAAGCTTTCTTT
-	-	TRBJ2-7	TRBV6-5	CASSYLIGSYEQYF	TGTGCCAGCAGTTACTTGATAGGGTCCTACGAGCAGTACTTC
-	-	TRBJ2-7	TRBV6-1	CASSESPRTNSYEQYF	TGTGCCAGCAGTGAATCACCGCGTACGAACTCCTACGAGCAGTACTTC
-	-	TRBJ2-5	TRBV7-2	CASSLGLYGGQETQYF	TGTGCCAGCAGCTTAGGCTTATATGGGGGACAAGAGACCCAGTACTTC